What follows are 23 T cell receptor beta chains derived from one specimen sequenced in a study of T cells in Graves' hyperthyroidism and ophthalmopathy. The investigators amplified TCR beta CDR3 regions from RNA transcripts. First-round RT-PCR of the TCR CDR3 relied on the HTBI primer set. TCRdb recomputed calls from the multiplex PCR reads with MiXCR, one row per CDR3 protein. The table has some 560,000 distinct CDR3 sequences, 15% to 18% seen once. The source material was blood. Every receptor here comes from a woman between 25 and 40 years old with Graves' hyperthyroidism.

This clonotype was seen at least ten times. V is TRBV2 and J is TRBJ2-7; 7 bases are shared with TRBD1. Germline V gives CDR1 SNHLY, CDR2 FYNNEI. CDR3 size: 12 residues. V was pared by 8 bases and J by 7 bases, with 8 bases of the junction left unmatched. CDR3 in DNA: TGTGCCAGCCTGACGAGGGGGCAAGAGCAGTACTTC. This translates into CASLTRGQEQYF.

This clonotype was counted a few times. This chain joins TRBV24-1 and TRBJ2-3; 9 nucleotides line up with TRBD2. Germline CDR1 is KGHDR and CDR2 is SFDVKD. The CDR3 contains 14 residues. The trim removed 9 bases at V and 7 bases at J, leaving 10 bases unmatched. CDR3 DNA sequence: TGTGCCACCGCGCTTAGCGGGAGCGCACATACGCAGTATTTT. Protein sequence: CATALSGSAHTQYF.

This clonotype was counted between two and nine times. The chain is built from TRBV20-1 and TRBJ2-1, with TRBD2 matching over 8 bases. The length of the CDR3 is 14 residues. The germline V gene encodes CDR1 DFQATT and CDR2 SNEGSKA (reference sequence). V lost 0 bases to trimming and J lost 7 bases; unmatched junction nucleotides: 5. The CDR3 region has the DNA TGCAGTGCTAGAGATAGCGGGAACGGGAATGAGCAGTTCTTC. It encodes CSARDSGNGNEQFF.

This clonotype was seen many times. V is TRBV20-1 and J is TRBJ1-5; D unresolved. The CDR3 loop spans 15 amino acids. Trimming took off 0 bases at V and 2 bases at J, with 11 bases between the two ends. Germline CDR1 DFQATT, CDR2 SNEGSKA (reference sequence). CDR3 amino acids: CSAREAHSGNQPQHF. The CDR3 coding sequence is TGCAGTGCTAGAGAGGCCCACTCAGGCAATCAGCCCCAGCATTTT.

This clonotype was recorded many times. The chain's CDR3 is CASSLIAQLDTQYF. As DNA, the CDR3 is TGTGCCAGCAGTTTAATAGCTCAGCTTGATACGCAGTATTTT. The chain recombines TRBV28 with TRBJ2-3; D unclear. Trimming shortened V by 2 bases and J by 6 bases, and 12 bases separated the two germline ends. Germline values: CDR1 MDHEN, CDR2 SYDVKM. The length of the CDR3 is 14 residues. Full variable domain (rest looked up from reference TRBV28 and TRBJ2-3): DVKVTQSSRYLVKRTGEKVFLECVQDMDHENMFWYRQDPGLGLRLIYFSYDVKMKEKGDIPEGYSVSREKKERFSLILESASTNQTSMYLCASSLIAQLDTQYFGPGTRLTVL.

This clonotype was counted many times. The V call is TRBV7-2, the J call TRBJ2-1; 10 bases are a match to TRBD2. CDR3 length equals 15 residues. Trimming removed 5 bases from V and 4 bases from J; junction bases left unmatched: 5. Germline assignment: CDR1 SGHTA and CDR2 FQGNSA. The CDR3 here is CASSPASGSYNEQFF. The CDR3 coding sequence is TGTGCCAGCAGCCCTGCTAGCGGGAGTTACAATGAGCAGTTCTTC.

Many counts were recorded for this clonotype. This chain connects TRBV2 to TRBJ1-1, with D unclear. Germline CDR1 is SNHLY and CDR2 is FYNNEI. This CDR3 is 13 amino acids long. V dropped 4 bases and J dropped 0 bases, with 6 bases sitting between them. CDR3 in DNA: TGTGCCAGCAGTGCTGCCATGAACACTGAAGCTTTCTTT. Amino acid sequence: CASSAAMNTEAFF.

This clonotype was recorded at least ten times. The chain uses TRBV5-5 and TRBJ2-1, with no clear D. CDR1 and CDR2 (germline): SGHKS, YYEKEE (reference sequence). V shed 0 bases and J shed 6 bases, with 7 bases lying between them. This CDR3 is 13 amino acids long. DNA for the CDR3: TGTGCCAGCAGCTTGGTGCGTAGCAATGAGCAGTTCTTC. Its translation is CASSLVRSNEQFF.

This clonotype was recorded many times. The rearrangement uses TRBV7-9 and TRBJ2-6, with 7 bases fitting TRBD1. The germline V gene encodes CDR1 SEHNR and CDR2 FQNEAQ (reference sequence). The CDR3 is made up of 13 amino acids. CDR3 amino acids: CASDRAGANVLTF. The CDR3 DNA follows: TGTGCTAGCGACAGGGCTGGGGCCAACGTCCTGACTTTC.

This clonotype occurred many times. The chain carries TRBV5-1 and TRBJ2-7, with TRBD1 as a possible D gene (6 bases). V was trimmed by 2 bases and J by 4 bases, leaving 16 bases between them. CDR3 length equals 15 residues. From germline, CDR1 is SGHRS and CDR2 YFSETQ. DNA for the CDR3: TGCGCCAGCAGCTTAGAACAGGGTCAAGGTTACGAGCAGTACTTC. Protein sequence: CASSLEQGQGYEQYF.

This clonotype was recorded a few times. This chain joins TRBV25-1 and TRBJ2-1, with no clear D. Looked up from germline, CDR1 is MGHDK and CDR2 is SYGVNS. With 3 bases removed from V and 8 bases from J, the gap between germline ends came to 2 bases. CDR3 length: 10 amino acids. The CDR3 DNA follows: TGTGCCAGCAGTGATCATGAGCAGTTCTTC. This gives the protein CASSDHEQFF.

This clonotype has a count of ten or more. This CDR3 is CASSLGILAGHNEQFF. The CDR3, as DNA: TGTGCCAGCAGCTTAGGGATCCTAGCGGGACACAATGAGCAGTTCTTC. The gene calls are TRBV7-3 and TRBJ2-1; 9 bases are a match to TRBD2. Germline assignment: CDR1 SGHTA and CDR2 FQGTGA. The CDR3 is made up of 16 amino acids. V was pared by 2 bases and J by 5 bases, with 7 bases of the junction left unmatched. Full variable domain (missing parts from reference TRBV7-3 and TRBJ2-1): GAGVSQTPSNKVTEKGKYVELRCDPISGHTALYWYRQSLGQGPEFLIYFQGTGAADDSGLPNDRFFAVRPEGSVSTLKIQRTERGDSAVYLCASSLGILAGHNEQFFGPGTRLTVL.

This clonotype occurred many times. The genes are TRBV7-2 and TRBJ2-5, with unresolved D. V was clipped by 2 bases and J by 5 bases, with 12 bases between them. The germline CDR1 and CDR2 sequences are SGHTA and FQGNSA. The CDR3 sequence is 14 residues long. This chain's CDR3 is CASSLIRSGETQYF. The CDR3 coding sequence is TGTGCCAGCAGCTTAATCAGGTCCGGGGAGACCCAGTACTTC.

This clonotype was seen repeatedly, ten times or more. The chain is built from TRBV6-1 and TRBJ1-1; the D is unclear. This CDR3 is 13 amino acids long. Looked up from germline, CDR1 is MNHNS and CDR2 is SASEGT. Between the trimmed V and J ends, which lost 5 bases and 6 bases, there was a span of 13 bases. CDR3 nucleotides: TGTGCCAGCAGTCTCCAGGCAGAATCTGAAGCTTTCTTT. Translating it yields CASSLQAESEAFF.

This rearrangement joins TRBV20-1 to TRBJ2-1; a possible D gene is TRBD2 (5 bases). Between the trimmed V and J ends, which lost 6 bases and 8 bases, there was a span of 11 bases. The V gene's germline CDR1 is DFQATT and CDR2 SNEGSKA (reference sequence). The CDR3 extends over 11 amino acids. CDR3: CSATRGDEQFF. As DNA, the CDR3 is TGCAGTGCCACTAGAGGCGATGAGCAGTTCTTC.

This clonotype has ten or more counts. V usage is TRBV20-1 and J usage is TRBJ1-2, with D tentatively TRBD1 (5 bases). Germline V gene sequence: CDR1 DFQATT, CDR2 SNEGSKA (reference sequence). The V end lost 1 base, the J end lost 4 bases, and 19 bases lay between the germline ends. This CDR3 spans 16 amino acids. This CDR3 reads CSARGGFRDVGYGYTF. CDR3 bases: TGCAGTGCTAGAGGTGGTTTTAGGGACGTTGGCTATGGCTACACCTTC.

A few counts support this clonotype. A read error may explain this, as a much larger clone is one base away. V gene TRBV20-1 combines with J gene TRBJ1-5; 8 bases line up with TRBD1. V shed 5 bases, J shed 7 bases, and the junction held 13 bases outside the gene matches. Germline lookup yields CDR1 DFQATT and CDR2 SNEGSKA (reference sequence). This CDR3 has 15 amino acids. This chain's CDR3 is CSAGSDRGGRQPQHF. The CDR3 region has the DNA TGCAGTGCTGGATCAGACAGGGGAGGGCGGCAGCCCCAGCATTTT.

This chain links TRBV18 with TRBJ1-1; D is undetermined. V was shortened by 1 base and J by 4 bases, with 10 bases between the two germline ends. The CDR3 extends over 14 amino acids. In germline, CDR1 is KGHSH, CDR2 LQKENI. This chain's CDR3 is CASSPRSGSTEAFF. Written as DNA, the CDR3 is TGTGCCAGCTCACCACGGAGCGGGAGCACTGAAGCTTTCTTT.

Worth noting for this clonotype: With a much larger clone just one base away, this may be a read error. J is TRBJ2-7 and V is TRBV6-1, with 10 nucleotides matching TRBD1. The CDR3 is 14 residues long. Germline trimming cut 3 bases from V and 4 bases from J; bases unmatched to any gene: 3. CDR1 and CDR2 (germline): MNHNS, SASEGT. This chain's CDR3 is CASSDGTGVYEQYF. In DNA form, the CDR3 reads TGTGCCAGCAGTGACGGGACAGGGGTATACGAGCAGTACTTC.

This clonotype has at least ten counts. The chain carries TRBV7-6 and TRBJ1-6; D gene ambiguous. CDR1 and CDR2 from the germline V gene are SGHVS and FNYEAQ. The CDR3 length is 13 residues. V was clipped by 1 base and J by 12 bases, with 10 bases between them. The CDR3 loop reads CASSLGQAGPLHF. The CDR3 nucleotides read TGTGCCAGCAGCTTAGGCCAGGCCGGACCCCTCCACTTT.

This clonotype was detected many times. The rearrangement joins TRBV11-2 to TRBJ1-2; tentatively, D is TRBD1 (5 bases). This CDR3 spans 16 amino acids. The V and J ends lost 5 bases and 6 bases respectively, with 22 bases between them. Germline-derived CDR1 and CDR2 are SGHAT and FQNNGV. DNA of the CDR3: TGTGCCAGCAGCCCCCATTACCGGGACCCATTGCATGGCTACACCTTC. Its translation: CASSPHYRDPLHGYTF.

The rearrangement joins TRBV27 to TRBJ2-7, with D possibly TRBD2 on 5 matching bases. This CDR3 has 13 residues. Germline CDR1 reads MNHEY; CDR2 reads SMNVEV (reference sequence). V was clipped by 3 bases and J by 3 bases, with 9 bases between them. The CDR3 bases are TGTGCCAGCAGTTTTTATGAGGGCTACGAGCAGTACTTC. Encoded protein: CASSFYEGYEQYF.

In DNA form, the CDR3 reads TGTGCCAGCAGCCAAACGTATCGCGAGCAGTACTTC. It translates to CASSQTYREQYF. This chain joins TRBV3-1 and TRBJ2-7; D uncertain. The ends were cut back, 2 bases at V and 6 bases at J, with 8 bases in the middle. The CDR3 has 12 residues. Germline V gene lookup returns CDR1 LGHDT and CDR2 YNNKEL (reference sequence).